This TCR beta chain came from a study of tumor-infiltrating lymphocytes in oesophageal squamous cell carcinoma. The CDR3 extends over 15 amino acids. V was clipped by 5 bases and J by 6 bases; unmatched bases: 11. Germline V gene lookup returns CDR1 SGHTA and CDR2 FQGTGA. One entry per CDR3 protein results from TCRdb running MiXCR on the PCR reads. Counted here are roughly 21,000 distinct CDR3 sequences, around two fifths occurring once; the ten biggest clones make up around two fifths. Material: esophageal tumor tissue. The V and J genes are TRBV7-3 and TRBJ2-3; 7 nucleotides agree with TRBD1. The TCR sequence derives from a male donor with esophageal squamous cell carcinoma. The CDR3 protein is CASSHSTGRLDTQYF. Here the CDR3 DNA reads TGTGCCAGCAGCCACTCGACAGGGAGATTGGATACGCAGTATTTT.